A selection of T cell receptor beta chains follows, all from one sample in a study of T cell repertoires in cytomegalovirus infection. TCRdb re-called the reads with MiXCR, one entry per CDR3 protein. The sample carries about 490,000 distinct CDR3 sequences, about 11% recorded once. Specimen: PBMCs. The source is a human donor in good health (CMV status not recorded). Some clones in this sample may be carry-over from other donors' samples. CDR3s include the opening cysteine and the closing phenylalanine or tryptophan. D genes are given only for firm matches. Not all rows give a size; the values are once, few, many and, for expanded clones, a class.

clone_size	v_call	d_call	j_call	cdr3_aa	cdr3_nt
many	TRBV7-8	TRBD1	TRBJ2-5	CASSRDRGMETQYF	TGTGCCAGCAGCAGGGACAGGGGGATGGAGACCCAGTACTTC
few	TRBV7-2	.	TRBJ1-1	CASSLERQGTAEAFF	TGTGCCAGCAGCTTGGAGCGGCAGGGGACCGCTGAAGCTTTCTTT
many	TRBV7-9	TRBD1	TRBJ2-1	CAIDRDRGNEQFF	TGTGCCATCGATCGGGACAGGGGCAATGAGCAGTTCTTC
.	TRBV18	.	TRBJ2-1	CASSPPEGSSYNEQFF	TGTGCCAGCTCACCACCGGAGGGGAGCTCCTACAATGAGCAGTTCTTC
many	TRBV7-3	.	TRBJ2-7	CASSQWSGMYEQYF	TGTGCCAGCAGCCAATGGTCGGGAATGTACGAGCAGTACTTC
few	TRBV6-5	.	TRBJ1-6	CASRFQYNSPLHF	TGTGCCAGCAGGTTTCAGTATAATTCACCCCTCCACTTT
many	TRBV6-1	.	TRBJ2-2	CASKGRDTGELVF	TGTGCCAGCAAGGGCCGGGACACCGGGGAGCTGGTTTTT
many	TRBV7-9	.	TRBJ1-1	CASRPEGDTEAFF	TGTGCCAGCAGACCAGAGGGGGATACTGAAGCTTTCTTT
.	TRBV28	TRBD2	TRBJ2-1	CASSLTQRGGQFF	TGTGCCAGCAGTTTAACTCAGCGGGGGGGGCAGTTCTTC
many	TRBV12-3/TRBV12-4	TRBD1	TRBJ1-2	CASSATGLDYGYTF	TGTGCCAGCAGTGCGACAGGGTTGGACTATGGCTACACCTTC
few	TRBV20-1	.	TRBJ2-5	CSASPGPQGVTQYF	TGCAGTGCTAGTCCGGGACCTCAAGGGGTGACCCAGTACTTC
many	TRBV5-6	.	TRBJ2-1	CASSSHSYNEQFF	TGTGCCAGCAGCTCCCACTCCTACAATGAGCAGTTCTTC
few	TRBV6-6	.	TRBJ1-5	CASDGRGGNQPQHF	TGTGCCAGCGACGGCAGGGGAGGCAATCAGCCCCAGCATTTT
many	TRBV2	.	TRBJ2-1	CASSEIHPSYNEQFF	TGTGCCAGCAGTGAAATCCACCCCTCCTACAATGAGCAGTTCTTC
many	TRBV10-3	.	TRBJ2-3	CAISELGYATDTQYF	TGTGCCATCAGTGAGTTGGGGTACGCAACAGATACGCAGTATTTT
few	TRBV19	.	TRBJ1-1	CASSGREEAFF	TGTGCCAGTAGTGGCAGGGAAGAAGCTTTCTTT
few	TRBV29-1	.	TRBJ2-1	CSVALEGITIF	TGCAGCGTTGCCCTTGAGGGGATCACGATCTTC
many	TRBV6-6	.	TRBJ2-7	CASSYQFSEQYF	TGTGCCAGCAGTTACCAGTTTAGCGAGCAGTACTTC
.	TRBV5-1	TRBD1	TRBJ2-1	CASSTDRDSYNEQFF	TGCGCCAGCAGTACGGACAGGGACTCCTACAATGAGCAGTTCTTC
many	TRBV7-6	TRBD1	TRBJ2-3	CASSSPNRGNTQYF	TGTGCCAGCAGCTCCCCCAACAGGGGAAATACGCAGTATTTT
few	TRBV27	.	TRBJ2-1	CASSLLGGGGQFF	TGTGCCAGCAGTCTTCTTGGAGGGGGGGGGCAGTTCTTC
many	TRBV7-8	.	TRBJ2-5	CASERGRSQETQYF	TGTGCCAGCGAGAGGGGTAGGAGCCAAGAGACCCAGTACTTC
many	TRBV7-2	TRBD1	TRBJ2-3	CASSLDRAQFSTDTQYF	TGTGCCAGCAGCTTGGACAGGGCTCAGTTTAGCACAGATACGCAGTATTTT
many	TRBV4-2	.	TRBJ2-2	CASSLMLLDSTGELFF	TGTGCCAGCAGCCTAATGCTATTAGACTCCACCGGGGAGCTGTTTTTT
many	TRBV20-1	TRBD2	TRBJ2-2	CSRVLGIVLAGGTNTGELFF	TGCAGTCGAGTGCTAGGCATCGTTCTAGCGGGGGGGACGAACACCGGGGAGCTGTTTTTT